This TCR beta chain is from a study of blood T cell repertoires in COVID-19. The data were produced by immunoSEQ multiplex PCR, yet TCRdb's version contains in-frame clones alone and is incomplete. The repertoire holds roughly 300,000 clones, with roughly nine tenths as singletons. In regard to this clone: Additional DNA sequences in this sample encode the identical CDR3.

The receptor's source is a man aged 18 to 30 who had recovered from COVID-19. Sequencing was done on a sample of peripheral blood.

The CDR3 region is CASSLGGGETQYF. In nucleotides, the CDR3 is TGCGCCAGCAGCTTGGGAGGTGGAGAGACCCAGTACTTC. The chain uses TRBV5-1 and TRBJ2-5; D remains unclear. Per the germline V gene, CDR1 is SGHRS and CDR2 is YFSETQ. V shed 0 bases and J shed 4 bases, with 7 bases lying between them. The CDR3 covers 13 residues.